These 7 T cell receptor beta chains were sequenced from one sample in a study of shared clonotypes between healthy human individuals. Assay: immunoSEQ multiplex PCR; the TCRdb copy retains only in-frame clones and omits some. The sample contains millions of clones, more than 90% of which appear only once. Sequencing used naive CD4+ T cells sorted from blood. Subset: CD45RA+ positively selected. Every receptor here comes from a man between 18 and 35 years old in good health.

Comment on this clone: Additional DNA sequences in this sample encode the identical CDR3. The V gene is TRBV5-1, the J gene TRBJ1-5; tentative D call: TRBD1 (5 bases). The V end was cut by 0 bases, the J end by 7 bases, with 14 bases between. This CDR3 has 15 residues. Germline V gene data show CDR1 as SGHRS and CDR2 as YFSETQ. CDR3 nucleotide sequence: TGCGCCAGCAGCTTGGAAGGCCAGGGCGGCCAGCCCCAGCATTTT. It yields the protein CASSLEGQGGQPQHF.

CDR3 loop: CASSESSSQNIQYF. In DNA, the CDR3 is TGCGCCAGCAGTGAGTCCTCTTCTCAAAACATTCAGTACTTC. V is TRBV10-2 and J is TRBJ2-4, with D hard to call. Trimming shortened V by 0 bases and J by 5 bases, and 8 bases separated the two germline ends. CDR3 length equals 14 residues. Germline loops: CDR1 WSHSY, CDR2 SAAADI.

This clone appeared a single time. This chain uses TRBV27 with TRBJ2-3; D is undetermined. This CDR3 comprises 12 residues. In germline, CDR1 is MNHEY, CDR2 SMNVEV (reference sequence). Trimming cost V 5 bases and J 8 bases, with 11 bases left between them. This chain's CDR3 is CASSPTTGTQYF. DNA of the CDR3: TGTGCCAGCAGTCCCACAACTGGTACGCAGTATTTT.

As for this clone: At the DNA level, this CDR3 is encoded by other sequences in the same sample as well. The rearrangement joins TRBV11-2 to TRBJ1-5; a possible D gene is TRBD1 (6 bases). The V and J ends lost 0 bases and 2 bases respectively, with 8 bases between them. The germline gives CDR1 SGHAT, CDR2 FQNNGV. CDR3 length: 15 residues. CDR3 sequence reads: CASSLDRGGNQPQHF. CDR3 in DNA: TGTGCCAGCAGCTTAGACAGGGGCGGCAATCAGCCCCAGCATTTT. Variable domain in full (rest from reference TRBV11-2 and TRBJ1-5): EAGVAQSPRYKIIEKRQSVAFWCNPISGHATLYWYQQILGQGPKLLIQFQNNGVVDDSQLPKDRFSAERLKGVDSTLKIQPAKLEDSAVYLCASSLDRGGNQPQHFGDGTRLSIL.

V and J are TRBV9 and TRBJ1-4; D is undetermined. Per the germline V gene, CDR1 is SGDLS and CDR2 is YYNGEE. V was cut by 4 bases and J by 2 bases, with 15 bases left in between. There are 16 residues in the CDR3. CDR3 nucleotide sequence: TGTGCCAGCAGCTTGGGCCCGGGAGGTACTAATGAAAAACTGTTTTTT. This sequence encodes CASSLGPGGTNEKLFF.

This clone was seen a single time. The sample holds other DNA sequences that translate to the same CDR3. For the CDR3, the DNA is TGTGCCAGTAGTATAGGCAGAGGCTACGAGCAGTACTTC. As protein: CASSIGRGYEQYF. The gene calls are TRBV19 and TRBJ2-7; D remains ambiguous. Per the germline V gene, CDR1 is LNHDA and CDR2 is SQIVND (reference sequence). With 1 base removed from V and 3 bases from J, the gap between germline ends came to 7 bases. The CDR3 spans 13 residues.

This chain joins TRBV30 and TRBJ1-4; D not certain. Germline V gene data show CDR1 as GTSNPN and CDR2 as SVGIG (reference sequence). CDR3 size: 13 residues. V dropped 4 bases and J dropped 5 bases, with 11 bases sitting between them. The CDR3 DNA reads TGTGCCTGGACGGGTATCGGGAATGAAAAACTGTTTTTT. This codes for CAWTGIGNEKLFF.